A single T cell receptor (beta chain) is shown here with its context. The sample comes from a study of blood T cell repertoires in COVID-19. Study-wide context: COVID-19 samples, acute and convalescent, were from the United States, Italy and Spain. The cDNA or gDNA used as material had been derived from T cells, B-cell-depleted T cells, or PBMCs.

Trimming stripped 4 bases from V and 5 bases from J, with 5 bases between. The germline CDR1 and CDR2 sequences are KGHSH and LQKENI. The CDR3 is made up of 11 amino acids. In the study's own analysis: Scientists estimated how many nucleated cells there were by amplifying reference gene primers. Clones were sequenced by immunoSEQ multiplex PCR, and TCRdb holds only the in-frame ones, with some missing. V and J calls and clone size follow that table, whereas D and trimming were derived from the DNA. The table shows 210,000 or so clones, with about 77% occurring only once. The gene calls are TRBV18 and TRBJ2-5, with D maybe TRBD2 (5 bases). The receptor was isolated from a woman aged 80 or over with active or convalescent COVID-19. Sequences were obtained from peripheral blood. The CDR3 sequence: CASSREETQYF. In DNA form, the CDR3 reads TGTGCCAGCTCACGGGAGGAGACCCAGTACTTC. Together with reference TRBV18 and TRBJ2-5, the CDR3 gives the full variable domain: NAGVMQNPRHLVRRRGQEARLRCSPMKGHSHVYWYRQLPEEGLKFMVYLQKENIIDESGMPKERFSAEFPKEGPSILRIQQVVRGDSAAYFCASSREETQYFGPGTRLLVL.